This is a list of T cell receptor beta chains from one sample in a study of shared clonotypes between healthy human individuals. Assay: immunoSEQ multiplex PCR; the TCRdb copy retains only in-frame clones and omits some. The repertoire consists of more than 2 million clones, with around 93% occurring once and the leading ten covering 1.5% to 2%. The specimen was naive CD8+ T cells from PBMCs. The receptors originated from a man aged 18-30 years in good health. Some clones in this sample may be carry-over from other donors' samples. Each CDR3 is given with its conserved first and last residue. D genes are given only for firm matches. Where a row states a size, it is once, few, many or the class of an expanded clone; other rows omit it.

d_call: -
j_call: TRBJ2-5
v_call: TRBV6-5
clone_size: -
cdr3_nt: TGTGCCAGCACGGGGGAGCGGGAGACCCAGTACTTC
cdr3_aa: CASTGERETQYF

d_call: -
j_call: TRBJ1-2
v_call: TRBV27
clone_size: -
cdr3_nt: TGTGCCAGCAGTTTATCTTGGAGTGGGGGCTATGGCTACACCTTC
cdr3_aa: CASSLSWSGGYGYTF

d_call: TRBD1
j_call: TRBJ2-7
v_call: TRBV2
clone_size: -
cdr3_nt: TGTGCCAGCACCAAAGCGGGACAGGGGGCGGGAGAGCAGTACTTC
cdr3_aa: CASTKAGQGAGEQYF

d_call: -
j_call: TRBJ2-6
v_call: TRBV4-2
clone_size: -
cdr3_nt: TGTGCCAGCAGCCAAGAGTCCTCTGGGGCCAACGTCCTGACTTTC
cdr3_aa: CASSQESSGANVLTF

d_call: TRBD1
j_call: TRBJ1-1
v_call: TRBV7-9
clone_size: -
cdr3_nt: TGTGCCAGCAGCATACTAAACAGGGGAGCGATGAACACTGAAGCTTTCTTT
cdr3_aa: CASSILNRGAMNTEAFF

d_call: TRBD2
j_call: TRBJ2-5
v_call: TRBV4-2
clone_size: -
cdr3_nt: TGTGCCAGCAGCCAGGCCCTGTATGGGGCGGCTAGCGGGAGTGGAGAGACCCAGTACTTC
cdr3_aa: CASSQALYGAASGSGETQYF

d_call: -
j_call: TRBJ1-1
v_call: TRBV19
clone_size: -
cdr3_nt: TGTGCCAGTCAAGACATTCCGAACACTGAAGCTTTCTTT
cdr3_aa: CASQDIPNTEAFF

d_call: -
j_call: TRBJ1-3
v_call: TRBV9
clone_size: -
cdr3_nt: TGTGCCAGCAGCGAGCACAGCTCTGGAAACACCATATATTTT
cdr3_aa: CASSEHSSGNTIYF

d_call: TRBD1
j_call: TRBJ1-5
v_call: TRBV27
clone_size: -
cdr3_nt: TGTGCCAGCAGTTCGAACAGGGGGGATGGCAATCAGCCCCAGCATTTT
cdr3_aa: CASSSNRGDGNQPQHF

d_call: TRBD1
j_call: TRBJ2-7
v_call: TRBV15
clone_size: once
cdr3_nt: TGTGCCACCAGCATTACCCGGTATGCGACAGGGGGCTTCGACGAGCAGTACTTC
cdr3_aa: CATSITRYATGGFDEQYF

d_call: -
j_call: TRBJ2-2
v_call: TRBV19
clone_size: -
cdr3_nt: TGTGCCAGTAGTATAAAGGCGTCCCCAACCGGGGAGCTGTTTTTT
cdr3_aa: CASSIKASPTGELFF

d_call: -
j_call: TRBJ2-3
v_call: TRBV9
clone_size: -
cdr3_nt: TGTGCCAGCAGCGGGGGCCGAGCAGATACGCAGTATTTT
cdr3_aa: CASSGGRADTQYF

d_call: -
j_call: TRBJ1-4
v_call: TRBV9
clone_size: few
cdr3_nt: TGTGCCAGCAGCGTAGGCAGGGGAAATGAAAAACTGTTTTTT
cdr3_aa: CASSVGRGNEKLFF

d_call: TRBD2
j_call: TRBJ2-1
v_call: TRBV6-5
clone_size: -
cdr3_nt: TGTGCCAGCAGTTACTCTCTAGCGGCTAGCAATGAGCAGTTCTTC
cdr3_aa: CASSYSLAASNEQFF

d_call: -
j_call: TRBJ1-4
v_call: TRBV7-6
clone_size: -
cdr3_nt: TGTGCCAGCAGCTTAGCCGATGGTGAAAAACTGTTTTTT
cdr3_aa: CASSLADGEKLFF

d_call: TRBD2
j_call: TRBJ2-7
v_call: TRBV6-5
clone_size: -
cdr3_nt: TGTGCCAGCAGTTTTCAACAGGGACTAGCGGCCGAGCAGTACTTC
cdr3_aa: CASSFQQGLAAEQYF

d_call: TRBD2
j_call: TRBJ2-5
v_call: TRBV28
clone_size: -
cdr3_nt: TGTGCCAGCAGACGAGCGGGAGCTCGAGAGACCCAGTACTTC
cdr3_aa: CASRRAGARETQYF

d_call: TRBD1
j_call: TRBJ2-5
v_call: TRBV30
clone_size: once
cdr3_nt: TGTGCCTGGAGCGGGGCAGGGGGCAAAGAGACCCAGTACTTC
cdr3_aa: CAWSGAGGKETQYF

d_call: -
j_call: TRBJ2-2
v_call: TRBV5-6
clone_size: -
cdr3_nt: TGTGCCAGCAGCTTGATCAGGGGGGACACCGGGGAGCTGTTTTTT
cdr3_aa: CASSLIRGDTGELFF

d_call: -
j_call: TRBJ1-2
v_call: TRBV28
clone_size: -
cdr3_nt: TGTGCCAGCAGTACGCCCCCCGACAGGCTTCGGTATGGCTACACCTTC
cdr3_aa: CASSTPPDRLRYGYTF